A single sample gave rise to the 20 T cell receptor beta chains below, sequenced in a study of Ad26.COV2.S vaccination and SARS-CoV-2 variants. Treatment described: roughly 19 received Ad26.COV2.S at low or high dose, single or two shots; about 5 received placebo; per-sample allocation not given. Sampling was done on day 63 after the first vaccine or placebo injection. The repertoire was sequenced with immunoSEQ multiplex PCR; TCRdb's copy has only in-frame clones and lacks some. The sample includes some 410,000 clones, about 92% of them seen just once. The sequences come from peripheral blood, collected in a trial of Ad26.COV2.S vaccine versus placebo. These receptors were obtained from a person between 18 and 65 years old who received the Ad26.COV2.S COVID-19 vaccine or a placebo.

The rearrangement links TRBV6-5 to TRBJ1-1; D is possibly TRBD1 (6 bases). This CDR3 comprises 14 residues. The germline CDR1 and CDR2 sequences are MNHEY and SVGAGI. V gave up 5 bases and J gave up 1 base, with 11 bases separating them. As DNA, the CDR3 is TGTGCCAGCAGTAAAACAGGGACGAACACTGAAGCTTTCTTT. Amino acids: CASSKTGTNTEAFF.

The V call is TRBV15, the J call TRBJ2-5, with D possibly being TRBD2 (7 bases). Germline V gene lookup returns CDR1 LNHNV and CDR2 YYDKDF (reference sequence). The CDR3 has 15 amino acids. Trimming shortened V by 1 base and J by 5 bases, and 14 bases separated the two germline ends. CDR3 amino acids: CATSRGGGGWETQYF. CDR3 coding DNA: TGTGCCACCAGCAGAGGCGGCGGGGGCTGGGAGACCCAGTACTTC.

CDR3 nucleotides: TGTGCCAGCAGCCCTACTCAGCGGGAGGTAGCTAGCAATCAGCCCCAGCATTTT. Translating it yields CASSPTQREVASNQPQHF. J is TRBJ1-5 and V is TRBV16; no clear D gene. CDR1 and CDR2 from the germline V gene are KGHSY and FQNENV. CDR3 length equals 18 residues. The ends were cut back, 4 bases at V and 0 bases at J, with 19 bases in the middle.

This chain links TRBV14 with TRBJ2-1; 8 nucleotides agree with TRBD1. Germline values: CDR1 SGHDN, CDR2 FVKESK. CDR3 length: 14 amino acids. Losses at the gene ends were 7 bases for V and 4 bases for J; bases not matched to a gene: 6. The CDR3 DNA sequence: TGTGCCAGCAATCCACACAGGGGGTACAATGAGCAGTTCTTC. It specifies CASNPHRGYNEQFF.

The gene calls are TRBV4-2 and TRBJ2-1; weak D call: TRBD2 (7 bases). In germline, CDR1 is LGHNA, CDR2 YNFKEQ. Trimming took off 0 bases at V and 10 bases at J, with 19 bases between the two ends. This CDR3 contains 16 residues. The CDR3 DNA sequence: TGTGCCAGCAGCCAAGATGGCGGGGGCATGCCGTGGGAGCAGTTCTTC. The encoded protein is CASSQDGGGMPWEQFF.

The chain links TRBV19 to TRBJ2-7; no firm D call. The CDR3 has 14 amino acids. V lost 2 bases, J lost 3 bases, and 11 bases lay in between. CDR1 LNHDA and CDR2 SQIVND come from the germline V gene (reference sequence). CDR3 sequence reads: CASSIMAANYEQYF. CDR3 DNA: TGTGCCAGTAGTATAATGGCAGCAAACTACGAGCAGTACTTC. The full variable domain, with the rest looked up from reference TRBV19 and TRBJ2-7, is DGGITQSPKYLFRKEGQNVTLSCEQNLNHDAMYWYRQDPGQGLRLIYYSQIVNDFQKGDIAEGYSVSREKKESFPLTVTSAQKNPTAFYLCASSIMAANYEQYFGPGTRLTVT.

V and J are TRBV11-3 and TRBJ2-5; 8 nucleotides line up with TRBD1. CDR3 length: 15 residues. Germline trimming cut 5 bases from V and 3 bases from J; bases unmatched to any gene: 8. The V gene's germline CDR1 is SGHNT and CDR2 YENEEA. The CDR3 DNA is TGTGCCAGCAGCGCTGGACAGGGCGCGGAAGAGACCCAGTACTTC. It is translated as CASSAGQGAEETQYF.

The chain carries TRBV11-2 and TRBJ2-1; D is undetermined. V was clipped by 5 bases and J by 0 bases, with 17 bases between them. The CDR3 runs 17 residues. From germline, CDR1 is SGHAT and CDR2 FQNNGV. For the CDR3, the DNA is TGTGCCAGCAGCCCCCGTTCCAGCACAAGCTCCTACAATGAGCAGTTCTTC. Encoded protein: CASSPRSSTSSYNEQFF.

The genes are TRBV3-1 (or the pseudogene TRBV3-2) and TRBJ2-7; D unclear. Trimming pared 3 bases from V and 4 bases from J, leaving 10 bases between. Per germline, CDR1 LGHDT and CDR2 YNNKEL (reference sequence). The CDR3 is made up of 13 amino acids. The CDR3 DNA follows: TGTGCCAGCAGCCATCCGTTGGGGTACGAGCAGTACTTC. Protein: CASSHPLGYEQYF.

V and J are TRBV15 and TRBJ2-7; the D is unclear. Germline V lookup: CDR1 LNHNV, CDR2 YYDKDF (reference sequence). The V end lost 4 bases, the J end lost 5 bases, and 18 bases lay between the germline ends. This CDR3 contains 15 residues. CDR3 sequence (DNA): TGTGCCACCAGCATAGGAGACTTTACGGTGAACGAGCAGTACTTC. Its translation is CATSIGDFTVNEQYF. The whole variable domain, filled in from reference TRBV15 and TRBJ2-7, reads DAMVIQNPRYQVTQFGKPVTLSCSQTLNHNVMYWYQQKSSQAPKLLFHYYDKDFNNEADTPDNFQSRRPNTSFCFLDIRSPGLGDTAMYLCATSIGDFTVNEQYFGPGTRLTVT.

The chain combines TRBV7-9 with TRBJ2-3, with a tentative D call TRBD2 (5 bases). Trimming took 3 bases from V and 0 from J, leaving 13 bases between them. In germline, CDR1 is SEHNR, CDR2 FQNEAQ (reference sequence). The CDR3 sequence is 16 residues long. The DNA for the CDR3 is TGTGCCAGCAGCTTTGTTCGGGGTCCAAGCACAGATACGCAGTATTTT. Translated: CASSFVRGPSTDTQYF.

This clone was recorded only once. The rearrangement joins TRBV12-3 or TRBV12-4 to TRBJ1-1; the match to TRBD1 covers 7 bases. There are 13 residues in the CDR3. J was trimmed by 4 bases and V by 5 bases; bases with no gene match: 4. CDR3 DNA: TGTGCCAGCAGTCCAGGGGGTGGCACTGAAGCTTTCTTT. Protein sequence: CASSPGGGTEAFF.

The chain combines TRBV28 with TRBJ1-5, with D unclear. The CDR3 runs to 14 residues. V was trimmed by 0 bases and J by 1 base, leaving 4 bases between them. Per germline, CDR1 MDHEN and CDR2 SYDVKM. The CDR3 spells CASSLWESNQPQHF. In DNA form, the CDR3 reads TGTGCCAGCAGTTTATGGGAGAGCAATCAGCCCCAGCATTTT.

The chain carries TRBV6-2 or TRBV6-3 and TRBJ2-3, with D possibly TRBD1 on 5 matching bases. Germline V gene sequence: CDR1 MNHEY, CDR2 SVGEGT. Trimming left V 2 bases short and J 6 bases short, with 9 bases between. The CDR3 length is 13 residues. CDR3 DNA: TGTGCCAGCAGTTACAGCAGGGTTGATACGCAGTATTTT. It translates to CASSYSRVDTQYF.

V is TRBV27 and J is TRBJ2-4; D is unresolved. V was cut by 2 bases and J by 3 bases, with 5 bases left in between. The CDR3 has 13 amino acids. Germline V gene data show CDR1 as MNHEY and CDR2 as SMNVEV (reference sequence). As DNA, the CDR3 is TGTGCCAGCAGTTTAAGCAACAAAAACATTCAGTACTTC. This translates into CASSLSNKNIQYF.

The V call is TRBV7-2, the J call TRBJ2-7, with 9 nucleotides matching TRBD2. The V gene end was trimmed by 6 bases and the J gene end by 6 bases; junction bases not matched to a gene: 6. CDR1 is SGHTA and CDR2 is FQGNSA in the germline V gene. The CDR3 runs to 13 residues. For the CDR3, the DNA is TGTGCCAGCAGGACTAGCGGCCCTACCGAGCAGTACTTC. Protein: CASRTSGPTEQYF.

The chain links TRBV15 to TRBJ2-7; maybe TRBD1 (5 bases). V lost 0 bases to trimming and J lost 0 bases, with 6 bases between them. This CDR3 has 14 amino acids. Germline V lookup: CDR1 LNHNV, CDR2 YYDKDF (reference sequence). The CDR3 bases are TGTGCCACCAGCAGAGATCAGGGCTCCTACGAGCAGTACTTC. Translating gives CATSRDQGSYEQYF.

The chain couples TRBV6-5 to TRBJ1-1, with a weak D call TRBD1 (5 bases). Trimming removed 8 bases at V and 0 bases at J, with 7 bases between. The CDR3 runs 12 residues. CDR1 is MNHEY and CDR2 is SVGAGI in the germline V gene. The CDR3 protein is CASGAVNTEAFF. The CDR3 DNA follows: TGTGCCAGCGGGGCGGTGAACACTGAAGCTTTCTTT.

This clone was detected only once. For the CDR3, the DNA is TGTGCCAGCAGTGTAAGGGGTCGGGGACAGGGAAACACCGGGGAGCTGTTTTTT. Translation: CASSVRGRGQGNTGELFF. V and J are TRBV2 and TRBJ2-2, with TRBD1 identical over 9 bases. Germline lookup yields CDR1 SNHLY and CDR2 FYNNEI. V lost 4 bases to trimming and J lost 2 bases; unmatched junction nucleotides: 11. The CDR3 consists of 18 residues.

The chain recombines TRBV7-2 with TRBJ2-4, with TRBD2 matching over 7 bases. Germline CDR1 and CDR2: SGHTA and FQGNSA. The CDR3 has 14 amino acids. J lost 8 bases, V lost 0 bases, and 4 bases had no gene match. CDR3 DNA sequence: TGTGCCAGCAGCTTAGCGGCGGGGGATCACATTCAGTACTTC. Protein sequence: CASSLAAGDHIQYF.